Following are 23 T cell receptor beta chains from one sample sequenced in a study of CD8 T cells in ankylosing spondylitis. From the 5' RACE reads, TCRdb called clonotypes with MiXCR, one entry per CDR3 protein. The sample includes 200,000 to 300,000 distinct CDR3 sequences, about 10% of them seen just once. The sample comprised blood, either unsorted or a sorted T cell fraction (not recorded which). Every receptor here comes from a male donor with ankylosing spondylitis or in good health (not recorded which).

This clonotype has ten or more counts. The J gene is TRBJ2-7, the V gene TRBV15; D remains unclear. V was trimmed by 4 bases and J by 2 bases, leaving 12 bases between them. Germline lookup yields CDR1 LNHNV and CDR2 YYDKDF (reference sequence). This CDR3 is 14 amino acids long. The CDR3 nucleotides are TGTGCCACCAGCACCGGACGAGCCACCTACGAGCAGTACTTC. Amino acids: CATSTGRATYEQYF.

This clonotype was recorded many times. The rearrangement joins TRBV20-1 to TRBJ2-1, with 7 bases aligning to TRBD1. Germline trimming cut 6 bases from V and 3 bases from J; bases unmatched to any gene: 11. Germline V gene sequence: CDR1 DFQATT, CDR2 SNEGSKA (reference sequence). The CDR3 runs 15 residues. The CDR3 protein is CSAKPTGAIYNEQFF. The CDR3 coding sequence is TGCAGTGCGAAACCTACAGGGGCTATCTACAATGAGCAGTTCTTC.

This clonotype has ten or more counts. CDR3 DNA sequence: TGTGCCAGCAGCTTGACGGGGATGGAGAGCGCTTTCTTT. Translation gives CASSLTGMESAFF. The chain carries TRBV5-6 and TRBJ1-1; D is uncertain. The CDR3 has 13 amino acids. Trimming removed 1 base from V and 11 bases from J, with 15 bases in between. Germline V gene lookup returns CDR1 SGHDT and CDR2 YYEEEE. The full variable domain, in which reference TRBV5-6 and TRBJ1-1 provide the parts outside the CDR3, is DAGVTQSPTHLIKTRGQQVTLRCSPKSGHDTVSWYQQALGQGPQFIFQYYEEEERQRGNFPDRFSGHQFPNYSSELNVNALLLGDSALYLCASSLTGMESAFFGQGTRLTVV.

This clonotype appeared many times. V gene TRBV20-1 combines with J gene TRBJ2-2; D is ambiguous. V lost 1 base to trimming and J lost 3 bases, with 3 bases between them. This CDR3 has 12 residues. Germline loops: CDR1 DFQATT, CDR2 SNEGSKA (reference sequence). The CDR3 spells CSARGDTGELFF. In nucleotides, the CDR3 is TGCAGTGCTAGAGGTGACACCGGGGAGCTGTTTTTT.

This clonotype was seen at least ten times. The chain joins TRBV5-5 to TRBJ2-7, with D perhaps assigned TRBD1 or TRBD2 (6 bases each). The CDR3 is 16 amino acids. Germline V gives CDR1 SGHKS, CDR2 YYEKEE (reference sequence). Trimming pared 3 bases from V and 3 bases from J, leaving 19 bases between. The CDR3 loop reads CASSWGGAGALYEQYF. DNA of the CDR3: TGTGCCAGCAGCTGGGGCGGGGCAGGGGCCCTCTACGAGCAGTACTTC.

This clonotype was picked up many times. The chain links TRBV5-5 to TRBJ2-1; 8 bases are a match to TRBD1. The length of the CDR3 is 15 residues. Germline V lookup: CDR1 SGHKS, CDR2 YYEKEE (reference sequence). J gave up 4 bases and V 4 bases, and 7 bases lay outside the gene matches. The CDR3 DNA reads as TGTGCCAGCAGCCTGGACAGGGCGGAATACAATGAGCAGTTCTTC. This encodes CASSLDRAEYNEQFF.

At least ten counts were recorded for this clonotype. V is TRBV7-2 and J is TRBJ2-1; D ambiguous. Germline V gene data show CDR1 as SGHTA and CDR2 as FQGNSA. V shed 1 base and J shed 7 bases, with 14 bases lying between them. CDR3 length equals 15 residues. CDR3 DNA sequence: TGTGCCAGCAGCTTAGTGTCATTCTTGTGGAATGAGCAGTTCTTC. This gives the protein CASSLVSFLWNEQFF.

This clonotype has just a few counts. This chain uses TRBV10-1 with TRBJ1-1, with D unresolved. Germline V gene sequence: CDR1 WNHNN, CDR2 SYGVQD (reference sequence). Trimming left V 6 bases short and J 4 bases short, with 12 bases between. This CDR3 has 13 amino acids. In nucleotides, the CDR3 is TGCGCCAGCAGCTCGGCGGGATCCACTGAAGCTTTCTTT. Amino acids: CASSSAGSTEAFF.

The V gene is TRBV5-1, the J gene TRBJ2-2; tentative D call: TRBD1 (5 bases). The germline gives CDR1 SGHRS, CDR2 YFSETQ. Between the trimmed V and J ends, which lost 1 base and 11 bases, there was a span of 9 bases. The CDR3 runs to 12 residues. CDR3 protein: CASSLSGRELFF. The DNA of the CDR3 is TGCGCCAGCAGCTTGTCAGGGCGTGAGCTGTTTTTT.

This clonotype was seen a handful of times. V usage is TRBV11-3 and J usage is TRBJ2-3, with D hard to call. The V end lost 0 bases, the J end lost 0 bases, and 7 bases lay between the germline ends. Germline V gives CDR1 SGHNT, CDR2 YENEEA. The CDR3 consists of 15 residues. The chain's CDR3 is CASSLEYGSTDTQYF. The CDR3 DNA is TGTGCCAGCAGCTTAGAGTACGGGAGCACAGATACGCAGTATTTT.

The V call is TRBV5-4, the J call TRBJ2-6, with D uncertain. The CDR3 contains 17 residues. Looked up from germline, CDR1 is SGHNT and CDR2 is YYREEE (reference sequence). V lost 2 bases and J 4 bases, leaving 16 bases between the germline ends. This CDR3 is CASSLGPGSSGANVLTF. The CDR3 nucleotides read TGTGCCAGCAGCTTAGGACCCGGTTCGTCCGGGGCCAACGTCCTGACTTTC.

This clonotype was found many times. V and J are TRBV4-2 and TRBJ1-4; the D gene is possibly TRBD1 (5 bases). CDR3 length: 15 amino acids. Germline V gives CDR1 LGHNA, CDR2 YNFKEQ. Trimming cost V 4 bases and J 8 bases, with 17 bases left between them. The CDR3 nucleotides read TGTGCCAGCAGCCTATCCGGGACCGGAGGAGAAAAACTGTTTTTT. Protein product: CASSLSGTGGEKLFF.

This clonotype was picked up a small number of times. This chain connects TRBV11-1 to TRBJ2-5, with D possibly TRBD1 on 6 matching bases. The germline gives CDR1 SGHAT, CDR2 FQDESV (reference sequence). This CDR3 has 19 residues. V dropped 4 bases and J dropped 1 base, with 25 bases sitting between them. CDR3 amino acids: CASSYQGTHSNRFQETQYF. The CDR3 DNA is TGTGCCAGCAGCTACCAGGGGACCCACAGCAACCGATTCCAAGAGACCCAGTACTTC.

DNA for the CDR3: TGTGCCAGCAGTGAATCGGGACGGGCTCAGCCCCAGCATTTT. Translation gives CASSESGRAQPQHF. The V call is TRBV25-1, the J call TRBJ1-5; maybe TRBD1 (5 bases). Germline CDR1 and CDR2: MGHDK and SYGVNS. The V end was cut by 1 base, the J end by 6 bases, with 10 bases between. This CDR3 is built from 14 residues.

The CDR3 sequence is CSVEGGTGLYGYTF. In DNA form, the CDR3 reads TGCAGCGTTGAAGGGGGGACGGGTCTCTATGGCTACACCTTC. The chain joins TRBV29-1 to TRBJ1-2, with TRBD1 as a possible D gene (5 bases). Germline values: CDR1 SQVTM, CDR2 ANQGSEA. With 1 base removed from V and 4 bases from J, the gap between germline ends came to 13 bases. This CDR3 comprises 14 residues.

This chain links TRBV11-3 with TRBJ2-4; a possible D gene is TRBD1 (5 bases). The CDR3 runs 15 residues. Trimming shortened V by 5 bases and J by 8 bases, and 19 bases separated the two germline ends. Germline assignment: CDR1 SGHNT and CDR2 YENEEA. CDR3 bases: TGTGCCAGCAGCCCTAGACAGATGATTACGTACATTCAGTACTTC. Its translation: CASSPRQMITYIQYF. The variable domain in full, completed from reference TRBV11-3 and TRBJ2-4, reads EAGVVQSPRYKIIEKKQPVAFWCNPISGHNTLYWYLQNLGQGPELLIRYENEEAVDDSQLPKDRFSAERLKGVDSTLKIQPAELGDSAVYLCASSPRQMITYIQYFGAGTRLSVL.

This clonotype has ten or more counts. The germline gene is not matched at one end of the junction; a read error may be the cause. The gene calls are TRBV20-1 and TRBJ1-6, with D unclear. The CDR3 covers 16 residues. CDR1 and CDR2 from the germline V gene are DFQATT and SNEGSKA (reference sequence). The chain's CDR3 is CSARDPASSYNSPLHF. Written as DNA, the CDR3 is TGCAGTGCAAGAGATCCAGCGAGCTCCTATAATTCACCCCTCCACTTT.

The chain couples TRBV2 to TRBJ1-3; D gene uncertain. This CDR3 is 14 amino acids long. V lost 7 bases and J lost 2, with 12 bases in between. Germline values: CDR1 SNHLY, CDR2 FYNNEI. The CDR3 bases are TGTGCCAGCAAGGCCGCAGAGGCTGGAAACACCATATATTTT. It yields the protein CASKAAEAGNTIYF.

This clonotype appeared a few times. This chain uses TRBV6-1 with TRBJ1-2, with no clear D. Germline loops: CDR1 MNHNS, CDR2 SASEGT. The CDR3 contains 12 residues. Trimming removed 4 bases from V and 2 bases from J, with 5 bases in between. The chain's CDR3 is CASSATNYGYTF. CDR3 bases: TGTGCCAGCAGTGCAACGAACTATGGCTACACCTTC.

This clonotype was counted between two and nine times. The chain joins TRBV20-1 to TRBJ2-5; 11 positions agree with TRBD2. Germline CDR1 and CDR2: DFQATT and SNEGSKA (reference sequence). The CDR3 is 14 residues long. V was clipped by 5 bases and J by 0 bases; unmatched bases: 2. In nucleotides, the CDR3 is TGCAGTGCTCCACTAGCGGGAGACCAAGAGACCCAGTACTTC. Its protein product is CSAPLAGDQETQYF.

This clonotype was counted between two and nine times. This chain uses TRBV25-1 with TRBJ2-1; no clear D gene. CDR3 length equals 16 residues. Per the germline V gene, CDR1 is MGHDK and CDR2 is SYGVNS. V dropped 3 bases and J dropped 6 bases, with 18 bases sitting between them. The CDR3 sequence: CASSDPEGYFSNEQFF. For the CDR3, the DNA is TGTGCCAGCAGTGACCCGGAAGGGTATTTTTCCAATGAGCAGTTCTTC.

This clonotype was detected a few times. This sequence joins TRBV19 and TRBJ2-2, with D uncertain. The CDR3 loop spans 13 amino acids. Germline CDR1 LNHDA, CDR2 SQIVND (reference sequence). The germline V and J ends were trimmed by 10 bases and 6 bases, with 15 bases remaining between them. CDR3 nucleotide sequence: TGTGCCACCGGCCTAAGGGAATCCGGGGAGCTGTTTTTT. Translating it yields CATGLRESGELFF.

This clonotype was seen a handful of times. The chain's CDR3 is CASSFSVNQPQHF. In nucleotides, the CDR3 is TGTGCCAGCAGCTTTTCAGTAAATCAGCCCCAGCATTTT. The rearrangement uses TRBV12-3 or TRBV12-4 and TRBJ1-5, with D unclear. V was trimmed by 6 bases and J by 4 bases, leaving 10 bases between them. This CDR3 comprises 13 residues.